Listed here are 13 T cell receptor beta chains from one sample, sequenced in a study of cytomegalovirus exposure and HLA in healthy donors (dated by TCRdb to between 2016 and 2019). Libraries were built with the immunoSEQ multiplex PCR assay. For the multiplex PCR, a mixture combining 60 forward primers for TCR Vbeta segments and 13 reverse primers for TCR Jbeta segments was used. TCRdb limited this immuneACCESS table to in-frame rearrangements with V and J called. A share of clones is missing; checked studies link under half to unresolved V genes, and the rest is unexplained. Counted in this sample were about 200,000 clones; around 78% of them appeared once. The biggest ten clones account for 1.5% to 2% of the sample. The sample taken for sequencing was PBMCs. All receptors derive from a man aged 30 to 45 in good health and CMV-seronegative.

This clone was counted between two and nine times. This chain joins TRBV28 and TRBJ2-5; D may be TRBD2 (5 bases). The CDR3 has 14 amino acids. The germline gives CDR1 MDHEN, CDR2 SYDVKM. V was pared by 3 bases and J by 4 bases, with 12 bases between. CDR3 nucleotides: TGTGCCAGCAGTTTCAGCGCGGGTAGAGAGACCCAGTACTTC. Translation gives CASSFSAGRETQYF. The variable domain in full, with the rest retrieved from reference TRBV28 and TRBJ2-5, is DVKVTQSSRYLVKRTGEKVFLECVQDMDHENMFWYRQDPGLGLRLIYFSYDVKMKEKGDIPEGYSVSREKKERFSLILESASTNQTSMYLCASSFSAGRETQYFGPGTRLLVL.

This rearrangement joins TRBV10-2 to TRBJ2-2, with 10 bases aligning to TRBD2. J lost 6 bases, V lost 7 bases, and 8 bases had no gene match. Germline V gene lookup returns CDR1 WSHSY and CDR2 SAAADI. The CDR3 has 15 amino acids. In DNA, the CDR3 is TGCGCCAGCACGTCTAGCGGGAGTATATCCGGGGAGCTGTTTTTT. This sequence encodes CASTSSGSISGELFF.

J is TRBJ2-1 and V is TRBV2; 13 nucleotides align to TRBD2. This CDR3 has 15 amino acids. CDR1 and CDR2 (germline): SNHLY, FYNNEI. J was trimmed by 5 bases and V by 7 bases; bases with no gene match: 5. The CDR3 DNA reads TGTGCCAGCAATGGTGGGACTAGCGGGAACAATGAGCAGTTCTTC. This gives the protein CASNGGTSGNNEQFF.

V gene TRBV4-2 combines with J gene TRBJ2-3; tentative D call: TRBD1 (8 bases). CDR1 LGHNA and CDR2 YNFKEQ come from the germline V gene. This CDR3 spans 17 amino acids. V lost 4 bases and J lost 1, with 18 bases in between. The CDR3 coding sequence is TGTGCCAGCAGCCGGGAACAGGGGGGGAGTGGCACAGATACGCAGTATTTT. Protein product: CASSREQGGSGTDTQYF.

This chain uses TRBV2 with TRBJ1-1; possibly TRBD1 for D (5 bases). There are 17 residues in the CDR3. Trimming left V 0 bases short and J 1 base short, with 15 bases between. Germline V gene data show CDR1 as SNHLY and CDR2 as FYNNEI. The chain's CDR3 is CASSEAGGGSKNTEAFF. CDR3 sequence (DNA): TGTGCCAGCAGTGAAGCAGGTGGGGGGTCTAAGAACACTGAAGCTTTCTTT.

V gene TRBV5-8 combines with J gene TRBJ2-1; TRBD1 matches at 9 bases. Looked up from germline, CDR1 is SGHTS and CDR2 is YDEGEE. The length of the CDR3 is 17 residues. After removal of 4 bases from V and 9 bases from J, the junction contained 17 bases not matched to a gene. CDR3 nucleotides: TGTGCCAGCAGCAAGACAGGGGGGACAGGGCGGTTTCGTGAGCAGTTCTTC. Translated, it gives CASSKTGGTGRFREQFF. Drawing the rest from reference TRBV5-8 and TRBJ2-1, the complete variable domain is EAGVTQSPTHLIKTRGQQATLRCSPISGHTSVYWYQQALGLGLQFLLWYDEGEERNRGNFPPRFSGRQFPNYSSELNVNALELEDSALYLCASSKTGGTGRFREQFFGPGTRLTVL.

There are a few counts of this clone. The V call is TRBV5-1, the J call TRBJ2-3; D is perhaps TRBD1 (5 bases). The germline CDR1 and CDR2 sequences are SGHRS and YFSETQ. The CDR3 spans 17 residues. Trimming stripped 4 bases from V and 1 base from J, with 19 bases between. CDR3 in amino acids: CASSPGHGVSGTDTQYF. The CDR3 nucleotides are TGCGCCAGCAGCCCCGGACATGGGGTGTCGGGCACAGATACGCAGTATTTT.

This chain links TRBV7-9 with TRBJ2-5; 7 nucleotides line up with TRBD2. The CDR3 sequence is 15 residues long. Germline trimming cut 1 base from V and 5 bases from J; bases unmatched to any gene: 7. The germline V gene encodes CDR1 SEHNR and CDR2 FQNEAQ (reference sequence). The CDR3 DNA follows: TGTGCCAGCAGCTTAGTGGGAGGGCCGGGGGAGACCCAGTACTTC. This encodes CASSLVGGPGETQYF. Filled out from reference TRBV7-9 and TRBJ2-5, the complete variable domain reads DTGVSQNPRHKITKRGQNVTFRCDPISEHNRLYWYRQTLGQGPEFLTYFQNEAQLEKSRLLSDRFSAERPKGSFSTLEIQRTEQGDSAMYLCASSLVGGPGETQYFGPGTRLLVL.

The genes are TRBV9 and TRBJ2-2, with TRBD2 matching over 9 bases. The CDR3 totals 18 residues. With V trimmed by 1 base and J by 1 base, 8 bases remained unmatched. In germline, CDR1 is SGDLS, CDR2 YYNGEE. The DNA of the CDR3 is TGTGCCAGCAGCGTAATGGCGGGAGGGCCTATGAACACCGGGGAGCTGTTTTTT. Translated: CASSVMAGGPMNTGELFF.

J is TRBJ1-2 and V is TRBV9; 8 bases fit TRBD1. V was pared by 6 bases and J by 4 bases, with 20 bases of the junction left unmatched. The germline V gene has CDR1 SGDLS and CDR2 YYNGEE. CDR3 length: 18 residues. The CDR3 protein is CASTLAEFQDRGAYGYTF. CDR3 in DNA: TGTGCCAGCACCCTAGCAGAATTCCAAGACAGGGGCGCCTATGGCTACACCTTC.

This clone was seen once. The rearrangement uses TRBV4-1 and TRBJ2-7; 11 bases align to TRBD1. Germline V CDR1 and CDR2: MGHRA, YSYEKL. V was pared by 4 bases and J by 4 bases, with 6 bases of the junction left unmatched. There are 15 residues in the CDR3. The CDR3 loop is CASSLPGTGGYEQYF. DNA of the CDR3: TGCGCCAGCAGCCTCCCAGGGACAGGGGGTTACGAGCAGTACTTC.

The chain employs TRBV5-1 and TRBJ1-6; 9 nucleotides align to TRBD1. V lost 6 bases to trimming and J lost 0 bases; unmatched junction nucleotides: 4. CDR1 SGHRS and CDR2 YFSETQ come from the germline V gene. There are 16 residues in the CDR3. The CDR3 is CASTGQGSSYNSPLHF. CDR3 nucleotide sequence: TGCGCCAGCACGGGACAGGGTAGCTCCTATAATTCACCCCTCCACTTT.

The chain links TRBV19 to TRBJ2-6; 9 positions match TRBD1. The V segment lost 5 bases and the J segment 2 bases; nucleotides outside the gene matches: 10. The CDR3 has 18 amino acids. Germline values: CDR1 LNHDA, CDR2 SQIVND (reference sequence). This CDR3 is CASSFLGDRAAGANVLTF. In DNA form, the CDR3 reads TGTGCCAGTAGTTTCTTGGGGGACAGGGCAGCTGGGGCCAACGTCCTGACTTTC.